This is a list of T cell receptor beta chains from one sample in a study of blood T cell repertoires in COVID-19. Assay: immunoSEQ multiplex PCR; the TCRdb copy retains only in-frame clones and omits some. The table lists a few hundred thousand clones, 70% to 90% of them singletons, with approximately 5% in the top ten. Input material: PBMCs or T cells enriched from blood (not recorded which). The receptors here all came from a woman in her 30s who had recovered from COVID-19. Each CDR3 is given with its conserved first and last residue. Fields, in order: J gene, clone size, V gene, CDR3 length, D gene, CDR3 DNA, CDR3 protein. D genes are given only for firm matches. Clone size, where shown, is once, few, many, or a class for clones that have expanded.

>TRBJ2-1|-|TRBV7-2|15|-
TGTGCCAGCAGCTTAGCTCGGGCGGGGTACAATGAGCAGTTCTTC
CASSLARAGYNEQFF
>TRBJ1-4|-|TRBV6-1|14|-
TGTGCCAGCAGTGAAGCGCGGCAGACGGAAAAACTGTTTTTT
CASSEARQTEKLFF
>TRBJ1-3|-|TRBV30|16|-
TGTGCCTGGAGTGGACACGGACAGCTCAGAGGAAACACCATATATTTT
CAWSGHGQLRGNTIYF
>TRBJ2-3|-|TRBV6-1|13|-
TGTGCCAGCAGTGAATACGGGGCAGATACGCAGTATTTT
CASSEYGADTQYF
>TRBJ2-1|-|TRBV11-3|13|TRBD2
TGTGCCAGCAGTACCCGGGGGGTGGGGGAGCAGTTCTTC
CASSTRGVGEQFF
>TRBJ2-7|-|TRBV6-2/TRBV6-3|14|-
TGTGCCAGCAGCCCTCGGACGGGAACCTACGAGCAGTACTTC
CASSPRTGTYEQYF
>TRBJ1-6|-|TRBV6-2/TRBV6-3|14|TRBD1
TGTGCCAGCAGCTCAGGGGGCCCGAATTCACCCCTCCACTTT
CASSSGGPNSPLHF
>TRBJ2-2|once|TRBV21-1|17|-
TGTGCCAGCAGCAAGTTAACTAGCGGGGACAATACCGGGGAGCTGTTTTTT
CASSKLTSGDNTGELFF
>TRBJ2-1|-|TRBV19|18|TRBD1
TGTGCCAGTAGTAGCTCCGGGACAGGGGGCACCCCCTACAATGAGCAGTTCTTC
CASSSSGTGGTPYNEQFF
>TRBJ1-6|-|TRBV27|15|-
TGTGCCAGCAGCTCCCCCCCAGCAGGGTGGTCACCCCTCCACTTT
CASSSPPAGWSPLHF
>TRBJ2-3|-|TRBV18|14|-
TGTGCCAGCTCACCAGACAGAACCACAGATACGCAGTATTTT
CASSPDRTTDTQYF
>TRBJ2-7|-|TRBV19|9|-
TGTAAAGGGGGCTACGAGCAGTACTTC
CKGGYEQYF
>TRBJ1-2|-|TRBV19|14|-
TGTGCCAGTAGTATTGGACAGCCATTCTATGGCTACACCTTC
CASSIGQPFYGYTF
>TRBJ2-2|-|TRBV2|14|-
TGTGCCATCCAGAGGGGGTCGAACACCGGGGAGCTGTTTTTT
CAIQRGSNTGELFF
>TRBJ2-1|-|TRBV11-2|17|TRBD1
TGTGCCAGCAGCTTAGGCCTGTTTGACAGGGCTAACAATGAGCAGTTCTTC
CASSLGLFDRANNEQFF
>TRBJ1-4|few|TRBV10-3|13|-
TGTGCCATCAGTGATTTGGCCGCTGAAAAACTGTTTTTT
CAISDLAAEKLFF
>TRBJ1-1|-|TRBV7-6|16|-
TGTGCCAGCAGCTTAACGGAGACAGGTCCGAACACTGAAGCTTTCTTT
CASSLTETGPNTEAFF
>TRBJ2-7|-|TRBV15|15|TRBD1
TGTGCCACCAGCAGAGCAGGGACAGGGAGTTACGAGCAGTACTTC
CATSRAGTGSYEQYF
>TRBJ2-3|once|TRBV4-3|15|TRBD1
TGCGCCAGCAGCCTTAGGACAGGGGGCACAGATACGCAGTATTTT
CASSLRTGGTDTQYF
>TRBJ1-1|-|TRBV5-1|14|TRBD1
TGCGCCAGCAGCTTCTCCGGGACAGACACTGAAGCTTTCTTT
CASSFSGTDTEAFF
>TRBJ1-5|-|TRBV6-5|15|TRBD1
TGTGCCACACACCCCACCCGGACAGGGCACCAGCCCCAGCATTTT
CATHPTRTGHQPQHF
>TRBJ2-7|-|TRBV27|16|-
TGTGCCAGCAGTTTATCGTCCGGGACAATAATCTACGAGCAGTACTTC
CASSLSSGTIIYEQYF
>TRBJ1-1|-|TRBV4-1|13|-
TGCGCCAGCAGCTCGAGCGTCCAGGGTGAAGCTTTCTTT
CASSSSVQGEAFF